The 8 T cell receptor beta chains given below trace back to one sample, sequenced in a study of T cell repertoires in cytomegalovirus infection. These receptors' targets are unknown. Each CDR3 protein is one row after TCRdb ran MiXCR on the reads. The sample lists around 300,000 distinct CDR3 sequences, 22% occurring once. The specimen was cultured PBMCs, collected from culture after CMV antigen stimulation. The receptors stem from a human donor in good health (CMV status not recorded). Some clones in this sample may be carry-over from other donors' samples.

The genes are TRBV19 and TRBJ2-5; possibly TRBD1 for D (5 bases). The CDR3 has 15 residues. The ends were cut back, 3 bases at V and 1 base at J, with 12 bases in the middle. Germline V lookup: CDR1 LNHDA, CDR2 SQIVND (reference sequence). CDR3 coding DNA: TGTGCCAGTAGTATGGGGCAGGGCGGCCAAGAGACCCAGTACTTC. This encodes CASSMGQGGQETQYF.

This clonotype was seen ten or more times. V gene TRBV7-6 combines with J gene TRBJ2-2, with 8 bases lining up with TRBD2. The germline gives CDR1 SGHVS, CDR2 FNYEAQ. V lost 5 bases and J lost 1; bases outside the gene matches: 12. The CDR3 contains 18 residues. The CDR3 bases are TGTGCCAGCAGCCCCGGACTAGCAAGGTCGAGGAACACCGGGGAGCTGTTTTTT. Translation: CASSPGLARSRNTGELFF. The complete variable domain, with remaining parts taken from reference TRBV7-6 and TRBJ2-2, reads GAGVSQSPRYKVTKRGQDVALRCDPISGHVSLYWYRQALGQGPEFLTYFNYEAQQDKSGLPNDRFSAERPEGSISTLTIQRTEQRDSAMYRCASSPGLARSRNTGELFFGEGSRLTVL.

The chain carries TRBV11-2 and TRBJ2-5; 8 nucleotides align to TRBD1. V trimming: 7 bases; J trimming: 4 bases; junction bases outside the gene matches: 11. Germline CDR1 and CDR2: SGHAT and FQNNGV. This CDR3 has 15 residues. The CDR3, as DNA: TGTGCCAGCACCCCAATCAGGGGGCGGGGAGAGACCCAGTACTTC. It translates to CASTPIRGRGETQYF.

This chain joins TRBV24-1 and TRBJ2-1; D ambiguous. The V gene lost 4 bases and the J gene lost 4 bases, with 13 bases spanning the gap. Germline CDR1 is KGHDR and CDR2 is SFDVKD. CDR3 length: 15 amino acids. The CDR3 bases are TGTGCCACCAGTGACACCGGACCCCAATACAATGAGCAGTTCTTC. Residues: CATSDTGPQYNEQFF.

V is TRBV28 and J is TRBJ2-2; TRBD1 aligns across 9 bases. This CDR3 comprises 14 residues. Germline V gene data show CDR1 as MDHEN and CDR2 as SYDVKM. J gave up 6 bases and V 6 bases, and 5 bases lay outside the gene matches. The CDR3 DNA is TGTGCCAGCAGCTGGGACAGGGTCCCCGGGGAGCTGTTTTTT. Amino acid sequence: CASSWDRVPGELFF.

V gene TRBV6-2 or TRBV6-3 combines with J gene TRBJ2-7; possibly TRBD2 for D (5 bases). Germline V gene lookup returns CDR1 MNHEY and CDR2 SVGEGT. The CDR3 consists of 16 residues. The V gene lost 0 bases and the J gene lost 3 bases, with 15 bases spanning the gap. CDR3: CASSYSIAGLLYEQYV. CDR3 sequence (DNA): TGTGCCAGCAGTTACTCGATTGCTGGACTCCTCTACGAGCAGTACGTC.

There are a few counts of this clonotype. The J gene is TRBJ2-1, the V gene TRBV7-2; D is possibly TRBD1 or TRBD2 (5 bases each). The CDR3 is made up of 16 amino acids. Germline V lookup: CDR1 SGHTA, CDR2 FQGNSA. Trimming cost V 4 bases and J 6 bases, with 19 bases left between them. CDR3 protein: CASSSRGLRGANEQFF. CDR3 DNA sequence: TGTGCCAGCAGCTCGAGGGGTCTGAGAGGGGCCAATGAGCAGTTCTTC.

This clonotype has just a few counts. The chain joins TRBV6-2 or TRBV6-3 to TRBJ1-2; 11 nucleotides match TRBD1. Germline lookup yields CDR1 MNHEY and CDR2 SVGEGT. The CDR3 loop spans 15 amino acids. With V trimmed by 6 bases and J by 7 bases, 10 bases remained unmatched. CDR3 sequence: CASRPFGQGAFGYTF. Written as DNA, the CDR3 is TGTGCCAGCAGACCTTTCGGACAGGGGGCGTTTGGCTACACCTTC.